Following are 17 T cell receptor beta chains from one sample sequenced in a study of Graves' ophthalmopathy and Graves' hyperthyroidism. As the template, RNA transcripts were used to amplify TCR beta CDR3 regions. First-round RT-PCR employed HTBI primers, with a second-round multiplex PCR after it. TCRdb reprocessed the multiplex PCR reads via MiXCR and lists one record per CDR3 protein. The sample holds about 390,000 distinct CDR3 sequences, just over 15% seen once. The sequenced sample was peripheral blood. The origin of the receptors is a woman aged 18-30 years with stable Graves' hyperthyroidism.

In the case of this clonotype: A much larger clone differs from this one at a single base, so this may be a read error. This chain links TRBV19 with TRBJ2-5; no reliable D call. The CDR3 is 16 amino acids. Trimming stripped 10 bases from V and 6 bases from J, with 27 bases between. Germline values: CDR1 LNHDA, CDR2 SQIVND (reference sequence). The CDR3 is CATSPPGRRTRKTQYF. In nucleotides, the CDR3 is TGTGCCACTTCTCCACCGGGTCGACGGACGCGGAAGACCCAGTACTTC.

A note on this clonotype: At one end, the junction sequence differs from germline, possibly due to a read error. The CDR3 loop is CSVEKGAGELYF. CDR3 nucleotides: TGCAGCGTTGAAAAGGGGGCGGGGGAGCTGTACTTC. This chain connects TRBV29-1 to TRBJ2-7; possibly TRBD1 or TRBD2 for D (7 bases each). Germline V gene data show CDR1 as SQVTM and CDR2 as ANQGSEA. This CDR3 has 12 residues.

This clonotype was found many times. V usage is TRBV6-1 and J usage is TRBJ1-5; D is uncertain. The CDR3 covers 10 residues. V was pared by 6 bases and J by 12 bases, with 9 bases between. In germline, CDR1 is MNHNS, CDR2 SASEGT. The CDR3 here is CASSHLYQHF. CDR3 DNA sequence: TGTGCCAGCAGCCACTTGTACCAGCATTTT.

This clonotype appeared many times. Sequence at one end of the junction differs from germline and may be a read error. V is TRBV12-3 or TRBV12-4 and J is TRBJ2-4; D uncertain. The CDR3 is 12 residues long. CDR3 DNA sequence: TGTGCCAGCAGTTTTGGCAAAAACATTAAGTACTTC. Protein: CASSFGKNIKYF.

The rearrangement links TRBV20-1 to TRBJ1-4; 10 bases map to TRBD1. The V gene end was trimmed by 6 bases and the J gene end by 9 bases; junction bases not matched to a gene: 10. The CDR3 covers 14 residues. CDR1 and CDR2 from the germline V gene are DFQATT and SNEGSKA (reference sequence). The CDR3 DNA reads TGCAGTGCCTACGGATGGGGACAGGGGAAAAAACTGTTTTTT. Translation: CSAYGWGQGKKLFF.

This clonotype was counted ten times or more. The J gene is TRBJ2-2, the V gene TRBV19; D is perhaps TRBD1 (6 bases). The V end lost 2 bases, the J end lost 3 bases, and 10 bases lay between the germline ends. Germline CDR1 reads LNHDA; CDR2 reads SQIVND (reference sequence). CDR3 size: 15 residues. The DNA for the CDR3 is TGTGCCAGTAGTATACTCGGACAGTACACCGGGGAGCTGTTTTTT. It is translated as CASSILGQYTGELFF. Drawing the rest from reference TRBV19 and TRBJ2-2, the complete variable domain is DGGITQSPKYLFRKEGQNVTLSCEQNLNHDAMYWYRQDPGQGLRLIYYSQIVNDFQKGDIAEGYSVSREKKESFPLTVTSAQKNPTAFYLCASSILGQYTGELFFGEGSRLTVL.

This clonotype was counted at least ten times. The chain has TRBV6-2 or TRBV6-3 and TRBJ2-7, with D maybe TRBD2 (6 bases). V shed 5 bases and J shed 2 bases, with 16 bases lying between them. CDR1 is MNHEY and CDR2 is SVGEGT in the germline V gene. This CDR3 region has 15 residues. CDR3 DNA sequence: TGTGCCAGCAGTCCCGCCTATGGGGGGACCTACGAGCAGTACTTC. Its translation is CASSPAYGGTYEQYF.

The sample holds many counts of this clonotype. The chain combines TRBV2 with TRBJ1-2; D perhaps matches TRBD1 (5 bases). V was clipped by 4 bases and J by 0 bases, with 9 bases between them. Germline V CDR1 and CDR2: SNHLY, FYNNEI. This CDR3 region has 14 residues. CDR3: CASSGQSTNYGYTF. In DNA form, the CDR3 reads TGTGCCAGCAGTGGACAGTCAACTAACTATGGCTACACCTTC.

This clonotype was observed a few times. The chain links TRBV7-2 to TRBJ2-7; possible D gene TRBD2, 6 bases. The CDR3 is made up of 13 amino acids. Trimming took off 4 bases at V and 4 bases at J, with 11 bases between the two ends. The V gene's germline CDR1 is SGHTA and CDR2 FQGNSA. The CDR3 DNA follows: TGTGCCAGCAGCTCCGGGGGTGGGTACGAGCAGTACTTC. It yields the protein CASSSGGGYEQYF.

This clonotype was detected many times. This sequence joins TRBV20-1 and TRBJ2-5; 8 bases fit TRBD1. V dropped 5 bases and J dropped 4; count of bases not matched to a gene: 12. There are 15 residues in the CDR3. Per germline, CDR1 DFQATT and CDR2 SNEGSKA (reference sequence). DNA for the CDR3: TGCAGTGCTTATTCCCTGCAGGGGGCCTTAGAGACCCAGTACTTC. This encodes CSAYSLQGALETQYF.

On this clonotype: Being one base from a much bigger clone, this may be a read error. The CDR3 carries no conserved terminal phenylalanine or tryptophan, so it likely arises from a read error. The gene calls are TRBV28 and TRBJ1-5, with TRBD1 identical over 7 bases. J gave up 0 bases and V 8 bases, and 4 bases lay outside the gene matches. The CDR3 runs to 14 residues. Germline V gene lookup returns CDR1 MDHEN and CDR2 SYDVKM. The CDR3 protein is CASGTVYSNQPQHL. CDR3 in DNA: TGTGCCAGCGGGACAGTTTATAGCAATCAGCCCCAGCATTTA.

This clonotype came up many times. The chain recombines TRBV6-5 with TRBJ2-7, with D possibly matching TRBD2 (5 bases). This CDR3 has 13 residues. Trimming stripped 6 bases from V and 8 bases from J, with 17 bases between. Germline-derived CDR1 and CDR2 are MNHEY and SVGAGI. This CDR3 is CASRPDGLAKQYF. For the CDR3, the DNA is TGTGCCAGCAGGCCCGATGGACTGGCCAAGCAGTACTTC.

As to this clonotype: Just one base apart from a much larger clone, this may be a read error. The chain recombines TRBV14 with TRBJ1-2; D is unresolved. The CDR3 contains 13 residues. CDR1 is SGHDN and CDR2 is FVKESK in the germline V gene. CDR3 sequence reads: CASSGSLDYGCTF. The CDR3 coding sequence is TGTGCCAGCAGCGGCAGCCTAGACTATGGCTGCACCTTC.

This clonotype was seen repeatedly, ten times or more. A much bigger clone sits one base away, suggesting this may be a read error. The chain employs TRBV7-2 and TRBJ2-5; D is uncertain. The CDR3 has 14 amino acids. CDR1 SGHTA and CDR2 FQGNSA come from the germline V gene. The CDR3 region is CASSLYPGQETKYF. The CDR3 DNA reads TGTGCCAGCAGCTTATACCCAGGCCAAGAGACCAAGTACTTC.

The CDR3 DNA sequence: TGCGCCAGCAGCCGAACGACAGACTCCTACGAGCAGTACTTC. This encodes CASSRTTDSYEQYF. The V call is TRBV5-1, the J call TRBJ2-7; a possible D gene is TRBD1 (5 bases). There are 14 residues in the CDR3. Looked up from germline, CDR1 is SGHRS and CDR2 is YFSETQ. Trimming removed 4 bases at V and 0 bases at J, with 11 bases between.

This clonotype was seen many times. The chain links TRBV24-1 to TRBJ1-1; D unresolved. This CDR3 comprises 13 residues. The V and J ends lost 1 base and 5 bases respectively, with 7 bases between them. Germline CDR1 and CDR2: KGHDR and SFDVKD. CDR3 nucleotides: TGTGCCACCAGTGATTTCAAGGGAACTGAAGCTTTCTTT. Amino acids: CATSDFKGTEAFF.

In this sample, this clonotype turned up a few times. This chain uses TRBV3-1 with TRBJ1-1; the D gene is possibly TRBD1 (6 bases). CDR3 length: 15 amino acids. V lost 4 bases and J lost 3, with 15 bases in between. CDR1 is LGHDT, CDR2 YNNKEL, per germline (reference sequence). Here the CDR3 DNA reads TGTGCCAGCAGCCTAAACCAGGGGTTGGACACTGAAGCTTTCTTT. Encoded protein: CASSLNQGLDTEAFF.